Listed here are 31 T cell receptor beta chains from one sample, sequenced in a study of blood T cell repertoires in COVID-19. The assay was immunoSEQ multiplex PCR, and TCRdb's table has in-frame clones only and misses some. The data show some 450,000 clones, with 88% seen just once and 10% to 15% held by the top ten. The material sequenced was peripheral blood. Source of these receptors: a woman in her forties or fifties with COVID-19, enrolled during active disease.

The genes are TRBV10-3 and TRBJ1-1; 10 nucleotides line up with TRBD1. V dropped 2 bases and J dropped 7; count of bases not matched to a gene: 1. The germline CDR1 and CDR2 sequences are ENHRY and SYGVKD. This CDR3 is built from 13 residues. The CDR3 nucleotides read TGTGCCATCAGTGAGGGGACAGGGGATGAAGCTTTCTTT. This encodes CAISEGTGDEAFF.

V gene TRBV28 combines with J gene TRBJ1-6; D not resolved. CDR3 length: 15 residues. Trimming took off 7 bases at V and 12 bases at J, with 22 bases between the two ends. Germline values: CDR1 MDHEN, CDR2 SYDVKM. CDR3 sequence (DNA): TGTGCCAGCACCCCTTCGACTGGGAGTACAAAACCCCTCCACTTT. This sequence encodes CASTPSTGSTKPLHF. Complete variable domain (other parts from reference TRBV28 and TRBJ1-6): DVKVTQSSRYLVKRTGEKVFLECVQDMDHENMFWYRQDPGLGLRLIYFSYDVKMKEKGDIPEGYSVSREKKERFSLILESASTNQTSMYLCASTPSTGSTKPLHFGNGTRLTVT.

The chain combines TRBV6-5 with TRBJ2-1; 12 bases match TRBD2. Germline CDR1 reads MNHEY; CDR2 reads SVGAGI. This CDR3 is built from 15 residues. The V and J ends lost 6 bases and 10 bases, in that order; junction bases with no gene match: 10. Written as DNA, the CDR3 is TGTGCCAGCAGCCAAACTAGCGGGGGGTTTGGGGAGCAGTTCTTC. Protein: CASSQTSGGFGEQFF.

DNA of the CDR3: TGTGCCAGCAGAACTGCGAATCAGGGGGCTGAAGCTTTCTTT. Its protein product is CASRTANQGAEAFF. The chain is built from TRBV6-6 and TRBJ1-1; 7 bases are a match to TRBD1. The CDR3 is made up of 14 amino acids. Trimming removed 6 bases from V and 6 bases from J; junction bases left unmatched: 10. Germline V gene sequence: CDR1 MNHNY, CDR2 SVGAGI (reference sequence).

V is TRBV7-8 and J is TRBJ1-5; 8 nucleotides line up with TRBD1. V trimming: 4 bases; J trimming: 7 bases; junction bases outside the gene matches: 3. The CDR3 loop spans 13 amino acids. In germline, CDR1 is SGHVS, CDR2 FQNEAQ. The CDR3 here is CASSSDRDQPQHF. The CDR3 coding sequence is TGTGCCAGCAGCTCGGACAGGGACCAGCCCCAGCATTTT.

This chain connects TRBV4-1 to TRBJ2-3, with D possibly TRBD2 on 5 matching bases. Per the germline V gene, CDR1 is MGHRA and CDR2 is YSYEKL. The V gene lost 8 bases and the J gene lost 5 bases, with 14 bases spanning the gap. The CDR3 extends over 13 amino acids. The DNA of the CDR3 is TGCGCCAGCGGGCTAGCAAGAGGAGATACGCAGTATTTT. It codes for CASGLARGDTQYF.

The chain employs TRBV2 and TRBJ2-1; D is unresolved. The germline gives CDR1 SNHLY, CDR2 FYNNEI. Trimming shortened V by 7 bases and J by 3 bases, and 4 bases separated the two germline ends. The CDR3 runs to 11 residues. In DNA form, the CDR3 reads TGTGCCAGCACCGTCTACAATGAGCAGTTCTTC. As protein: CASTVYNEQFF.

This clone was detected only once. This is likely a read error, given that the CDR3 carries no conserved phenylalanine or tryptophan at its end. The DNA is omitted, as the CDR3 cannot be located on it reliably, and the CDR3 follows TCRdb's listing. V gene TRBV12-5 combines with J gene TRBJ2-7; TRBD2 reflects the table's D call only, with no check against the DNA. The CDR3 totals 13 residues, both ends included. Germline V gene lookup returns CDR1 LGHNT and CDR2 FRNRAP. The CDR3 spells CASGLASVGARPN.

The CDR3 bases are TGCGCCAGCAGCCACCCCGACAGGGTCAATCAGCCCCAGCATTTT. Translated: CASSHPDRVNQPQHF. The rearrangement links TRBV4-1 to TRBJ1-5; 7 positions match TRBD1. This CDR3 is 15 amino acids long. With V trimmed by 3 bases and J by 3 bases, 5 bases remained unmatched. The germline V gene encodes CDR1 MGHRA and CDR2 YSYEKL.

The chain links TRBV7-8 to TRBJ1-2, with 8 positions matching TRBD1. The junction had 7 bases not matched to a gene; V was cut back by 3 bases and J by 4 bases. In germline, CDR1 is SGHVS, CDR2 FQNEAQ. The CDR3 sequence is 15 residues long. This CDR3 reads CASSLTGVNSYGYTF. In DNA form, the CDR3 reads TGTGCCAGCAGCTTGACAGGGGTTAATTCCTATGGCTACACCTTC.

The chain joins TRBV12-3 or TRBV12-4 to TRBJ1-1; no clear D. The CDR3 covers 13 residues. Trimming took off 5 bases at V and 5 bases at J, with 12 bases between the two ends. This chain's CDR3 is CASSDPGRTEAFF. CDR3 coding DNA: TGTGCCAGCAGTGACCCGGGTAGAACTGAAGCTTTCTTT.

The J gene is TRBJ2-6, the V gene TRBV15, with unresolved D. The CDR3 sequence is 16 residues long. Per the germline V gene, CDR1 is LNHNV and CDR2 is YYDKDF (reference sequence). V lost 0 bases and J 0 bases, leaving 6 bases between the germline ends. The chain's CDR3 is CATSRDEVSGANVLTF. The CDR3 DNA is TGTGCCACCAGCAGAGATGAGGTCTCTGGGGCCAACGTCCTGACTTTC.

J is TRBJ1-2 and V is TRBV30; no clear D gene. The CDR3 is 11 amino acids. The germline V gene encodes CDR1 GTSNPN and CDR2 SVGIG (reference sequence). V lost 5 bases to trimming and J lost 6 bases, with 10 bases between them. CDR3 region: CAWGYVDGYTF. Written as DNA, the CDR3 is TGTGCCTGGGGCTATGTGGATGGCTACACCTTC.

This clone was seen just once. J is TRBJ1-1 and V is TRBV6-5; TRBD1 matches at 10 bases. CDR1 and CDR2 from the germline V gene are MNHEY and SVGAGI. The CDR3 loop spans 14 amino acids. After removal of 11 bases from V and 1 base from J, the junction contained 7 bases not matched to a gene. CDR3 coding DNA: TGTGCCCTGACGGGACAGGGGAAGAACACTGAAGCTTTCTTT. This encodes CALTGQGKNTEAFF.

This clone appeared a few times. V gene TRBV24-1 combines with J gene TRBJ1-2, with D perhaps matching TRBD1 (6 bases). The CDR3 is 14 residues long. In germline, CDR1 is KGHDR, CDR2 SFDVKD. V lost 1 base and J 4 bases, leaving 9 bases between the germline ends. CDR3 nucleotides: TGTGCCACCAGTGATTTAGTCAGGGGCTATGGCTACACCTTC. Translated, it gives CATSDLVRGYGYTF.

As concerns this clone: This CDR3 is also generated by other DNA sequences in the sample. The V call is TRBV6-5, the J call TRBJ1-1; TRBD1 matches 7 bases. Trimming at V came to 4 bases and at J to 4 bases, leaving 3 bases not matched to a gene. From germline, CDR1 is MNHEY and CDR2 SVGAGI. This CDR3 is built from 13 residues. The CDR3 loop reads CASSFQGGTEAFF. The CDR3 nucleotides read TGTGCCAGCAGTTTTCAGGGGGGCACTGAAGCTTTCTTT.

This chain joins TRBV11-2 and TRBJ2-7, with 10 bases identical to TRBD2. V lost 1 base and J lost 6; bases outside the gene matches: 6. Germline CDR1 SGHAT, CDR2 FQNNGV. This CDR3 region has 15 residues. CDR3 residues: CASSLGSGGAGEQYF. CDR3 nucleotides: TGTGCCAGCAGCTTAGGGAGCGGGGGGGCCGGCGAGCAGTACTTC.

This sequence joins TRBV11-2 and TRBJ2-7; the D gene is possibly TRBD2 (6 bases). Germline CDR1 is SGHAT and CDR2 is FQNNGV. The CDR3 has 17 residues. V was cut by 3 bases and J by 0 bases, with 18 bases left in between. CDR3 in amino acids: CASSFLPGRGSSYEQYF. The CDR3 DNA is TGTGCCAGCAGCTTTCTCCCTGGGCGGGGAAGCTCCTACGAGCAGTACTTC.

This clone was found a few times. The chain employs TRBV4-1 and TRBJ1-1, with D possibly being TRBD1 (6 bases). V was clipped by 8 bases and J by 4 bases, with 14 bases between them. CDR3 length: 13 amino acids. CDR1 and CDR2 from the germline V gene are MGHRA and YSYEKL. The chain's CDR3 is CASSGALTTEAFF. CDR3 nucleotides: TGCGCCAGCTCAGGGGCATTAACCACTGAAGCTTTCTTT.

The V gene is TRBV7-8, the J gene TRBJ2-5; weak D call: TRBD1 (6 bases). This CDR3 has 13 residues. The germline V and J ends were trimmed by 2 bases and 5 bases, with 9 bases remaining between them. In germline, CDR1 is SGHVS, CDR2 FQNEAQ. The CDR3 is CASSLMGAETQYF. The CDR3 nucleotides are TGTGCCAGCAGCTTAATGGGGGCGGAGACCCAGTACTTC.

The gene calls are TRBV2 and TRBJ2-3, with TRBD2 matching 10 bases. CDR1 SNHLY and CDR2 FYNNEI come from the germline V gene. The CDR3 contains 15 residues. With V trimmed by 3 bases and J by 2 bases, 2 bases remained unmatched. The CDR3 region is CASSDTSGDTDTQYF. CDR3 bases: TGTGCCAGCAGTGATACTAGCGGGGACACAGATACGCAGTATTTT.

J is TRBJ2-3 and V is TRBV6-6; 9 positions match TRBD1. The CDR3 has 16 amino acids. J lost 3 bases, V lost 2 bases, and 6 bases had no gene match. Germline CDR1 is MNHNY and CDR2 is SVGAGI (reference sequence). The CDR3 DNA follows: TGTGCCAGCAGTTACCGGGACAGGGACTTAACAGATACGCAGTATTTT. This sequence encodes CASSYRDRDLTDTQYF.

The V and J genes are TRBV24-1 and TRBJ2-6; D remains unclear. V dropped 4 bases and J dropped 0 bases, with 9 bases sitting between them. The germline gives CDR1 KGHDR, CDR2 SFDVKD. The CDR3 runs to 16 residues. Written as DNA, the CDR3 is TGTGCCACCAGTGAAACAGCCCTCTCTGGGGCCAACGTCCTGACTTTC. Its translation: CATSETALSGANVLTF.

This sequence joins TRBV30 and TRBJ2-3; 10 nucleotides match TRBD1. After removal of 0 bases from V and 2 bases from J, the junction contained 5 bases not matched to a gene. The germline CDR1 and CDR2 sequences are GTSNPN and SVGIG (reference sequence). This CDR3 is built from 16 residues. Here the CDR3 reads CAWSVKGQGFTDTQYF. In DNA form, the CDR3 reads TGTGCCTGGAGTGTCAAGGGACAGGGGTTCACAGATACGCAGTATTTT.

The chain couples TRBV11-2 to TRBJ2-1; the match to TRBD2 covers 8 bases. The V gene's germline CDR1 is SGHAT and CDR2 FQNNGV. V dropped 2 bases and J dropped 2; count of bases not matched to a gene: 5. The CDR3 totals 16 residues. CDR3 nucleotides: TGTGCCAGCAGCTTATTCGGGGGGGGGACCTACAATGAGCAGTTCTTC. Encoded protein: CASSLFGGGTYNEQFF.

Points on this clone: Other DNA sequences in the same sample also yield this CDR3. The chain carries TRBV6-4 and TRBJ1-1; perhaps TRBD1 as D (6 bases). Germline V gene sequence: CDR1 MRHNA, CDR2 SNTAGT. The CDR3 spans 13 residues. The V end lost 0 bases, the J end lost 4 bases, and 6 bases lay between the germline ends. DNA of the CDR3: TGTGCCAGCAGTGACTCAGGGGGCACTGAAGCTTTCTTT. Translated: CASSDSGGTEAFF.

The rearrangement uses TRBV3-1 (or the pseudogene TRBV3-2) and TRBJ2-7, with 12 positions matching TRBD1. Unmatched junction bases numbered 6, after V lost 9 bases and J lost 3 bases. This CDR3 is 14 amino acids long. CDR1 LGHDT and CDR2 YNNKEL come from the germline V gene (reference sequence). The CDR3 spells CASTGTGGGYEQYF. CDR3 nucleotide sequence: TGTGCCAGTACCGGGACAGGGGGCGGCTACGAGCAGTACTTC.

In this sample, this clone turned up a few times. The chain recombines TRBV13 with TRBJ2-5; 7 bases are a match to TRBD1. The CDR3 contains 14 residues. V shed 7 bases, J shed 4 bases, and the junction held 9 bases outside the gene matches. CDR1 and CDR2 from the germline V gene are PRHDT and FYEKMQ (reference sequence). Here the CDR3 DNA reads TGTGCCAGCACCTCCACAGGGGTCGGAGAGACCCAGTACTTC. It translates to CASTSTGVGETQYF.

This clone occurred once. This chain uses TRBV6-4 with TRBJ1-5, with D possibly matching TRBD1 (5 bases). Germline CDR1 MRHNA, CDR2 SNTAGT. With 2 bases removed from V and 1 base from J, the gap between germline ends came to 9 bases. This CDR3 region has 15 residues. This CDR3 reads CASSDADSSNQPQHF. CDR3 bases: TGTGCCAGCAGTGACGCCGACAGCAGCAATCAGCCCCAGCATTTT.

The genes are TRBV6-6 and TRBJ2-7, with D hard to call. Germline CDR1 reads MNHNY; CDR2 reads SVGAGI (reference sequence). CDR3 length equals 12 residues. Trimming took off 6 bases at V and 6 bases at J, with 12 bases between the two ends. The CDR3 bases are TGTGCCAGCAGGATAAGCGTTACCGAGCAGTACTTC. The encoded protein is CASRISVTEQYF.

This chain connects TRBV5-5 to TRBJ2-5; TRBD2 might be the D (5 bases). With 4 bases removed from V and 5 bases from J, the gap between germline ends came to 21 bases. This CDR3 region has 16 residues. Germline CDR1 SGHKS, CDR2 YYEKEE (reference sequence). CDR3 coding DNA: TGTGCCAGCAGCGCCCAGCCTCCTGAGGGCTGGGAGACCCAGTACTTC. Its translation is CASSAQPPEGWETQYF.